The 18 T cell receptor beta chains given below trace back to one sample, sequenced in a study of cytomegalovirus exposure and HLA in healthy donors. 60 Vbeta and 13 Jbeta primers were used in PCR. The protocol was immunoSEQ multiplex PCR, while the TCRdb copy is restricted to in-frame clones and leaves out a portion. In the table there are 99,000 or so clones, around 81% of which are singletons. The sample was PBMCs. Receptors were obtained from a female donor in good health and CMV-seropositive.

This chain uses TRBV5-1 with TRBJ1-1; possibly TRBD1 for D (5 bases). The V and J ends lost 7 bases and 1 base respectively, with 14 bases between them. The germline V gene encodes CDR1 SGHRS and CDR2 YFSETQ. The CDR3 length is 14 residues. CDR3 amino acids: CASGEGRPNTEAFF. CDR3 DNA: TGCGCCAGCGGGGAGGGACGGCCGAACACTGAAGCTTTCTTT.

Turning to this clone: This CDR3 is also generated by other DNA sequences in the sample. The CDR3 reads CASSEGRLGLEGYEQYF. The CDR3, as DNA: TGTGCCAGCAGTGAGGGCAGATTGGGACTAGAAGGCTACGAGCAGTACTTC. The chain employs TRBV2 and TRBJ2-7; 8 positions agree with TRBD2. V shed 3 bases and J 3 bases; nucleotides not matched to a gene: 13. From germline, CDR1 is SNHLY and CDR2 FYNNEI. The CDR3 runs 17 residues.

The chain is built from TRBV9 and TRBJ2-7, with D perhaps matching TRBD2 (6 bases). The CDR3 extends over 15 amino acids. The V gene lost 0 bases and the J gene lost 3 bases, with 13 bases spanning the gap. The germline V gene encodes CDR1 SGDLS and CDR2 YYNGEE. CDR3 DNA: TGTGCCAGCAGCGTAGGCGGTAGCGGACTCTACGAGCAGTACTTC. Translating gives CASSVGGSGLYEQYF.

This clone was detected a few times. V usage is TRBV10-2 and J usage is TRBJ2-1; 9 bases map to TRBD2. Germline lookup yields CDR1 WSHSY and CDR2 SAAADI. This CDR3 has 19 residues. Trimming cost V 1 base and J 3 bases; bases outside gene matches: 13. The CDR3 sequence is CASSEWDMKTSGYYNEQFF. The CDR3 DNA is TGCGCCAGCAGTGAGTGGGACATGAAGACTAGCGGCTACTACAATGAGCAGTTCTTC.

The J gene is TRBJ2-1, the V gene TRBV7-9; possible D gene TRBD2, 6 bases. The CDR3 extends over 13 amino acids. Trimming removed 5 bases at V and 9 bases at J, with 14 bases between. Germline V gene data show CDR1 as SEHNR and CDR2 as FQNEAQ (reference sequence). The DNA of the CDR3 is TGTGCCAGCAGCCACCGGGACTTACTTGAGCAGTTCTTC. Protein: CASSHRDLLEQFF.

This sequence joins TRBV12-5 and TRBJ2-7; TRBD2 agrees at 9 bases. V trimming: 2 bases; J trimming: 4 bases; junction bases outside the gene matches: 6. CDR1 is LGHNT and CDR2 is FRNRAP in the germline V gene. This CDR3 has 15 amino acids. CDR3 sequence: CASGLYGREGYEQYF. The CDR3 nucleotides read TGTGCTAGTGGTTTGTACGGGCGGGAGGGTTACGAGCAGTACTTC.

This rearrangement joins TRBV7-9 to TRBJ2-7; 8 nucleotides agree with TRBD1. Per germline, CDR1 SEHNR and CDR2 FQNEAQ (reference sequence). Germline trimming cut 6 bases from V and 5 bases from J; bases unmatched to any gene: 15. CDR3 length: 16 residues. This CDR3 is CASRREESRGLHEQYF. Here the CDR3 DNA reads TGTGCCAGCAGGCGAGAGGAAAGCAGGGGGCTCCACGAGCAGTACTTC. The variable domain in full, with the rest retrieved from reference TRBV7-9 and TRBJ2-7, is DTGVSQNPRHKITKRGQNVTFRCDPISEHNRLYWYRQTLGQGPEFLTYFQNEAQLEKSRLLSDRFSAERPKGSFSTLEIQRTEQGDSAMYLCASRREESRGLHEQYFGPGTRLTVT.

The CDR3 DNA reads as TGCGCCAGCATGTCAGGGGGGAACACTGAAGCTTTCTTT. The encoded protein is CASMSGGNTEAFF. This chain joins TRBV4-1 and TRBJ1-1, with 7 bases lining up with TRBD1. Germline V gene lookup returns CDR1 MGHRA and CDR2 YSYEKL. CDR3 length equals 13 residues. With V trimmed by 7 bases and J by 1 base, 3 bases remained unmatched.

The V call is TRBV13, the J call TRBJ1-5, with 7 bases fitting TRBD1. Germline CDR1 PRHDT, CDR2 FYEKMQ (reference sequence). CDR3 length equals 16 residues. V was pared by 3 bases and J by 3 bases, with 8 bases of the junction left unmatched. DNA of the CDR3: TGTGCCAGCAGCTTCGGTGGCAGGGGGGCCAATCAGCCCCAGCATTTT. Protein sequence: CASSFGGRGANQPQHF.

The V call is TRBV9, the J call TRBJ1-1; D possibly corresponds to TRBD1 (5 bases). In germline, CDR1 is SGDLS, CDR2 YYNGEE. This CDR3 is 13 amino acids long. The V end was cut by 5 bases, the J end by 1 base, with 9 bases between. The CDR3 DNA follows: TGTGCCAGCAGTCCGGACACGAACACTGAAGCTTTCTTT. Its protein product is CASSPDTNTEAFF.

There are a few counts of this clone. The rearrangement links TRBV10-1 to TRBJ1-6; D is ambiguous. With 1 base removed from V and 8 bases from J, the gap between germline ends came to 9 bases. Germline CDR1 is WNHNN and CDR2 is SYGVQD (reference sequence). The CDR3 sequence is 14 residues long. The CDR3 region is CASSEYGEDSPLHF. CDR3 nucleotide sequence: TGCGCCAGCAGTGAGTACGGGGAAGATTCACCCCTCCACTTT.

This clone was detected only once. The J gene is TRBJ1-2, the V gene TRBV6-1, with 9 positions matching TRBD1. The length of the CDR3 is 14 residues. CDR1 and CDR2 from the germline V gene are MNHNS and SASEGT. The J segment lost 9 bases and the V segment lost 2 bases, leaving 7 bases of the junction unmatched. The CDR3 here is CASSEKGQGKSYTF. The CDR3 bases are TGTGCCAGCAGTGAAAAGGGACAGGGTAAAAGCTACACCTTC.

The chain is built from TRBV6-5 and TRBJ1-5; 8 nucleotides match TRBD1. CDR1 is MNHEY, CDR2 SVGAGI, per germline. The CDR3 contains 14 residues. V dropped 6 bases and J dropped 8; count of bases not matched to a gene: 9. CDR3 residues: CASRATGGDEPQHF. The CDR3, as DNA: TGTGCCAGCAGGGCCACAGGGGGGGATGAGCCCCAGCATTTT.

V and J are TRBV27 and TRBJ2-7, with a possible D match to TRBD1 (6 bases). Trimming removed 4 bases from V and 7 bases from J, with 8 bases in between. The CDR3 length is 11 residues. The germline V gene has CDR1 MNHEY and CDR2 SMNVEV (reference sequence). Here the CDR3 reads CASSWGREQYF. CDR3 DNA: TGTGCCAGCAGTTGGGGGCGGGAGCAGTACTTC.

The rearrangement uses TRBV5-1 and TRBJ2-7, with D perhaps TRBD1 (6 bases). Germline V gene sequence: CDR1 SGHRS, CDR2 YFSETQ. The CDR3 covers 15 residues. V lost 4 bases and J lost 2, with 16 bases in between. DNA for the CDR3: TGCGCCAGCAGCCCCGCGACAGGAGTTCCCTACGAGCAGTACTTC. Translated, it gives CASSPATGVPYEQYF. The full variable domain, rest sourced from reference TRBV5-1 and TRBJ2-7, is KAGVTQTPRYLIKTRGQQVTLSCSPISGHRSVSWYQQTPGQGLQFLFEYFSETQRNKGNFPGRFSGRQFSNSRSEMNVSTLELGDSALYLCASSPATGVPYEQYFGPGTRLTVT.

This clone occurred once. V is TRBV2 and J is TRBJ2-1; TRBD2 aligns across 12 bases. CDR1 and CDR2 (germline): SNHLY, FYNNEI. V trimming: 4 bases; J trimming: 5 bases; junction bases outside the gene matches: 6. The CDR3 consists of 16 residues. CDR3 bases: TGTGCCAGCAGTGCGACTAGCGGGAGTTACAACAATGAGCAGTTCTTC. It encodes CASSATSGSYNNEQFF. Complete variable domain (other parts from reference TRBV2 and TRBJ2-1): EPEVTQTPSHQVTQMGQEVILRCVPISNHLYFYWYRQILGQKVEFLVSFYNNEISEKSEIFDDQFSVERPDGSNFTLKIRSTKLEDSAMYFCASSATSGSYNNEQFFGPGTRLTVL.

The chain carries TRBV11-2 and TRBJ1-1, with 7 bases aligning to TRBD1. Germline loops: CDR1 SGHAT, CDR2 FQNNGV. The V gene end was trimmed by 5 bases and the J gene end by 6 bases; junction bases not matched to a gene: 15. This CDR3 spans 16 amino acids. CDR3 protein: CASSRNTGQLGPEAFF. CDR3 nucleotides: TGTGCCAGCAGCCGCAATACGGGACAGCTTGGCCCTGAAGCTTTCTTT.

This sequence joins TRBV6-6 and TRBJ1-5; 12 bases align to TRBD1. Looked up from germline, CDR1 is MNHNY and CDR2 is SVGAGI (reference sequence). The V gene end was trimmed by 6 bases and the J gene end by 3 bases; junction bases not matched to a gene: 6. This CDR3 region has 16 residues. The CDR3 DNA sequence: TGTGCCAGCAGGTATGGGACAGGGGGCGTCAATCAGCCCCAGCATTTT. Encoded protein: CASRYGTGGVNQPQHF.